The present T cell receptor beta chain was sequenced within a study of T cell responses to AZD1222 COVID-19 vaccine. Study-level findings and limits: Targets within unmutated variant regions were reportedly found for nearly half of spike-specific TCRs. Sampling captured repertoires only after the peak T cell response. Only a handful of AZD1222 recipients were seropositive at baseline. Donors in the cohort were predominantly white British and more often female, and clonal diversity was possibly underestimated.

Profiled with immunoSEQ multiplex PCR; TCRdb holds only in-frame clones, not every one. Of over 40,000 clones listed, about four fifths are singletons. CDR1 and CDR2 (germline): LNHDA, SQIVND (reference sequence). Trimming left V 6 bases short and J 2 bases short, with 5 bases between. This CDR3 region has 11 residues. Of note for this clone: No antigen is known for it.

Source: peripheral blood, taken on day 0 of AZD1222 vaccination. The receptor was isolated from an adult in good health. The chain carries TRBV19 and TRBJ2-7; D gene unclear. CDR3 DNA sequence: TGTGCCAGTAGAGAGCCCTACGAGCAGTACTTC. Translation: CASREPYEQYF.